A single TCR beta chain is shown here with its context. This record belongs to a study of cytomegalovirus exposure and HLA in healthy donors. Across the whole study: A previous analysis identified about 110 million unique TCR beta sequences derived from roughly 180 million T cells.

This CDR3 comprises 13 residues. The V and J ends lost 0 bases and 3 bases respectively, with 7 bases between them. Germline CDR1 reads SGHRS; CDR2 reads YFSETQ. PCR primers comprised 60 Vbeta and 13 Jbeta primers. Produced via immunoSEQ multiplex PCR; TCRdb's table is partial and in-frame only. The data contain roughly 99,000 clones, 79% of them singletons. This rearrangement joins TRBV5-1 to TRBJ2-7; D call uncertain. Sequencing was carried out using PBMCs. This TCR derives from a male donor in good health and CMV-seropositive. The CDR3 reads CASSLAGLYEQYF. The CDR3 DNA follows: TGCGCCAGCAGCTTGGCCGGTCTCTACGAGCAGTACTTC.